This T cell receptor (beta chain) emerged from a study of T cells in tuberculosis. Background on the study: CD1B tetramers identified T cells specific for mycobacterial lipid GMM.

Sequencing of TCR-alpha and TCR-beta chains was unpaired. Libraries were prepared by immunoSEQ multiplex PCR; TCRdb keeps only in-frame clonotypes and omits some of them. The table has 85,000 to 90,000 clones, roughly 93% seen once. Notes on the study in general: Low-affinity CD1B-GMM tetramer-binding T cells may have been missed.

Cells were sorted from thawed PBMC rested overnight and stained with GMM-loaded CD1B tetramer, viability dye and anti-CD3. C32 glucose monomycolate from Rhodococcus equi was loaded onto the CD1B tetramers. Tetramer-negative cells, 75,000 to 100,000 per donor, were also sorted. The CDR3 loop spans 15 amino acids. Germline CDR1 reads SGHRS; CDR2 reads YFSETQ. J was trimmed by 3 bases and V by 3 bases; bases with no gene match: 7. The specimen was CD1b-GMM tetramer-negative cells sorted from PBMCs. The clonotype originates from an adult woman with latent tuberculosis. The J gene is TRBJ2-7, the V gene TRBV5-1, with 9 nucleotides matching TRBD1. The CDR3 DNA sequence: TGCGCCAGCAGCTGGGGGGACAGGGATTACTACGAGCAGTACTTC. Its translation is CASSWGDRDYYEQYF.